This T cell receptor (beta chain) was sequenced during a study of neurological immune-mediated disorders. This CDR3 contains 13 residues. Germline V CDR1 and CDR2: SGHRS, YFSETQ. V lost 4 bases and J lost 4, with 11 bases in between. Via MiXCR, TCRdb re-called the 5' RACE reads, giving one row per CDR3 protein. The repertoire holds around 69,000 distinct CDR3 sequences, with about 4.9% as singletons. This sequence was found in a man aged 25 to 40 with multiple sclerosis. The specimen was PBMCs. V gene TRBV5-1 combines with J gene TRBJ1-1, with no clear D. The CDR3 reads CASSMGYFTEAFF. The CDR3 DNA sequence: TGCGCCAGCAGCATGGGGTATTTCACTGAAGCTTTCTTT.